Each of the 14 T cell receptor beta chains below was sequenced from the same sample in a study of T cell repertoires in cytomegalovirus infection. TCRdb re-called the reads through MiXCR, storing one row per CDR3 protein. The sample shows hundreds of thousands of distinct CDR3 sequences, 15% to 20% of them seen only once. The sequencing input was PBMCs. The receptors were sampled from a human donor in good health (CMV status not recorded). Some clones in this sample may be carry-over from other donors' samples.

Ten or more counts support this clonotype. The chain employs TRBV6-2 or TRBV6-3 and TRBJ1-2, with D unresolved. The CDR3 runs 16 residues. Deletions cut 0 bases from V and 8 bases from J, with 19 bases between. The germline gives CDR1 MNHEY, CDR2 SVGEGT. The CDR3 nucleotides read TGTGCCAGCAGTTACTCCGGACCTCCCCTCCTCCAGGGCTACACCTTC. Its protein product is CASSYSGPPLLQGYTF.

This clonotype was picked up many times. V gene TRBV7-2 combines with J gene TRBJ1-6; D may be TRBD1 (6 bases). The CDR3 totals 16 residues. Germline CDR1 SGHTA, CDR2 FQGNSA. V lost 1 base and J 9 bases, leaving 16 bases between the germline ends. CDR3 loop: CASSLEGGRGASPLHF. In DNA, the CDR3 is TGTGCCAGCAGCTTAGAAGGGGGGAGAGGGGCTTCACCCCTCCACTTT.

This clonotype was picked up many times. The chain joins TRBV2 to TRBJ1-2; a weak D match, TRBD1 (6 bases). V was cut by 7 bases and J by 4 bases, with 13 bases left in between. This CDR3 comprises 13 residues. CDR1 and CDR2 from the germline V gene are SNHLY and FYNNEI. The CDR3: CASTPDRLYGYTF. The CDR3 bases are TGTGCCAGCACTCCCGACAGGCTCTATGGCTACACCTTC.

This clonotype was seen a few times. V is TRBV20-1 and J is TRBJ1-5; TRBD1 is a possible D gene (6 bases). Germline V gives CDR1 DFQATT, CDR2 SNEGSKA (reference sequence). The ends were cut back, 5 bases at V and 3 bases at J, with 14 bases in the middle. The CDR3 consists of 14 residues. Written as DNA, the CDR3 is TGCAGTGCTTGGACAAGGGGGAACAATCAGCCCCAGCATTTT. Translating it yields CSAWTRGNNQPQHF.

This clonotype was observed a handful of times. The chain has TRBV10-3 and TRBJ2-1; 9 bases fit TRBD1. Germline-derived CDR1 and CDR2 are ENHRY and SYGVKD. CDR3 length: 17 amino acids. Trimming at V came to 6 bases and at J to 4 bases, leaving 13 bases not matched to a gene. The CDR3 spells CAISEVRPGQGYNEQFF. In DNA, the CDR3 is TGTGCCATCAGCGAGGTCCGTCCGGGACAGGGATACAATGAGCAGTTCTTC.

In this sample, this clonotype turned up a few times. For the CDR3, the DNA is TGCGCCAGCAGCGAGGTACAGGGACCGATAGATACGCAGTATTTT. This sequence encodes CASSEVQGPIDTQYF. This chain links TRBV5-1 with TRBJ2-3, with a weak D call TRBD1 (6 bases). The germline V and J ends were trimmed by 4 bases and 5 bases, with 17 bases remaining between them. This CDR3 is built from 15 residues. From germline, CDR1 is SGHRS and CDR2 YFSETQ.

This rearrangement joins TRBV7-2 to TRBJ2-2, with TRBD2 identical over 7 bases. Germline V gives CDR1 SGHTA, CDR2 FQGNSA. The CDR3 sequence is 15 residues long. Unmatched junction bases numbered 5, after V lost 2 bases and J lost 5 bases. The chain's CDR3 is CASSLIPGGTGELFF. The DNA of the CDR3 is TGTGCCAGCAGCTTAATTCCGGGAGGAACCGGGGAGCTGTTTTTT.

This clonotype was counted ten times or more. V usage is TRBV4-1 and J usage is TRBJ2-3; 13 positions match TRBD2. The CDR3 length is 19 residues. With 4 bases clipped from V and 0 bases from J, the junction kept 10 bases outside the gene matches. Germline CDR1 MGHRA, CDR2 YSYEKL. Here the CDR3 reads CASSRATSGGEGSTDTQYF. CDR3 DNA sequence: TGCGCCAGCAGCCGAGCCACTAGCGGGGGGGAGGGTAGCACAGATACGCAGTATTTT.

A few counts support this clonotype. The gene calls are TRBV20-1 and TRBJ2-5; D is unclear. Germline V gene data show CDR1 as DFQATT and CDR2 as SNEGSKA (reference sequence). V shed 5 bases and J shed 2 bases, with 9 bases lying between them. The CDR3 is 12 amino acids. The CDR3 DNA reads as TGCAGTGCTTCGCCGTCGCAAGAGACCCAGTACTTC. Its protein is CSASPSQETQYF.

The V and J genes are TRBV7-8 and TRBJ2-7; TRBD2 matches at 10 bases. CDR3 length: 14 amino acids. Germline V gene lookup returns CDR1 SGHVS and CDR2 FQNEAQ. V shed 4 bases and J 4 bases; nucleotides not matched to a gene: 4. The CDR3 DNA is TGTGCCAGCAGCTCTAGCGGGGGAGATTACGAGCAGTACTTC. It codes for CASSSSGGDYEQYF.

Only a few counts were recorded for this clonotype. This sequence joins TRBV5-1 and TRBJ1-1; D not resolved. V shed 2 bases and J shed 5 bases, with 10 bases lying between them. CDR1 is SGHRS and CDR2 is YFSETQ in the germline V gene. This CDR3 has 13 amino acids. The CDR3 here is CASSFVGETEAFF. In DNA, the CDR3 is TGCGCCAGCAGCTTTGTAGGCGAAACTGAAGCTTTCTTT.

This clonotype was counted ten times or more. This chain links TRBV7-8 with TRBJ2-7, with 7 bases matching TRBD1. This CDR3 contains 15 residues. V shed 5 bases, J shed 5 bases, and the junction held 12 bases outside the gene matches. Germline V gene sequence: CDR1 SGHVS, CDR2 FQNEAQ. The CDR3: CASSQTVQGDNEQYF. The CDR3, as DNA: TGTGCCAGCAGCCAAACTGTGCAGGGGGACAACGAGCAGTACTTC.

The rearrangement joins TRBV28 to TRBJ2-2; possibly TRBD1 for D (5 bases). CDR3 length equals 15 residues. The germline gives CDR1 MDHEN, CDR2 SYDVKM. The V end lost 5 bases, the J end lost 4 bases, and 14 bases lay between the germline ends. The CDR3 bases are TGTGCCAGCAGTCGGACAAGCCTCGGCACCGGGGAGCTGTTTTTT. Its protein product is CASSRTSLGTGELFF.

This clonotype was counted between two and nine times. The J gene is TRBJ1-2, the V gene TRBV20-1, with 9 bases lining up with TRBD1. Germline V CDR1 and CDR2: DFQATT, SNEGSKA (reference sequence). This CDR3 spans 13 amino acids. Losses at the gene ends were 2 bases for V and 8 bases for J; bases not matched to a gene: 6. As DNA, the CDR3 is TGCAGTGCTAGATCCACAGGGGGCTGGGGCTACACCTTC. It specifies CSARSTGGWGYTF.